This passage covers 10 T cell receptor beta chains from one sample sequenced in a study of PD-L1 blockade in urothelial cancer. The table came from immunoSEQ multiplex PCR; TCRdb's copy has only in-frame clones and leaves some out. The sample has fewer than 65,000 clones, around 84% seen once. Time point described: pretreatment peripheral blood. The input for sequencing was PBMCs, taken around atezolizumab (anti-PD-L1) treatment. Receptors were obtained from a man aged 65 to 85 with urothelial cancer.

The V call is TRBV28, the J call TRBJ1-2; D not certain. CDR3 length equals 13 residues. Germline-derived CDR1 and CDR2 are MDHEN and SYDVKM. V was shortened by 7 bases and J by 0 bases, with 9 bases between the two germline ends. CDR3 coding DNA: TGTGCCAGCAACTTATTAGCTAACTATGGCTACACCTTC. Translation: CASNLLANYGYTF.

The chain combines TRBV5-4 with TRBJ2-5; 7 bases are shared with TRBD2. Germline CDR1 SGHNT, CDR2 YYREEE (reference sequence). This CDR3 has 13 amino acids. V trimming: 2 bases; J trimming: 5 bases; junction bases outside the gene matches: 3. The CDR3 nucleotides read TGTGCCAGCAGCTTAGGACTAGTCGAGACCCAGTACTTC. Translating it yields CASSLGLVETQYF. The full variable domain, completed using reference TRBV5-4 and TRBJ2-5, is ETGVTQSPTHLIKTRGQQVTLRCSSQSGHNTVSWYQQALGQGPQFIFQYYREEENGRGNFPPRFSGLQFPNYSSELNVNALELDDSALYLCASSLGLVETQYFGPGTRLLVL.

V and J are TRBV5-1 and TRBJ1-2; 8 bases are shared with TRBD1. V was clipped by 3 bases and J by 3 bases; unmatched bases: 13. Germline CDR1 SGHRS, CDR2 YFSETQ. This CDR3 is 17 amino acids long. The CDR3 loop reads CASSSGLQGGRDYGYTF. Written as DNA, the CDR3 is TGCGCCAGCAGCTCCGGATTACAGGGGGGTCGCGACTATGGCTACACCTTC.

The chain combines TRBV7-3 with TRBJ2-1; TRBD1 might be the D (6 bases). Germline loops: CDR1 SGHTA, CDR2 FQGTGA. The CDR3 extends over 14 amino acids. V gave up 7 bases and J gave up 6 bases, with 16 bases separating them. Written as DNA, the CDR3 is TGTGCCAGCAACTCCCCGGGACAAGGCAATGAGCAGTTCTTC. Translated, it gives CASNSPGQGNEQFF.

This clone was counted a few times. This rearrangement joins TRBV6-5 to TRBJ2-7; weak D call: TRBD2 (5 bases). CDR1 MNHEY and CDR2 SVGAGI come from the germline V gene. This CDR3 is 16 amino acids long. V shed 2 bases and J shed 2 bases, with 16 bases lying between them. In DNA form, the CDR3 reads TGTGCCAGCAGTTACCAGGCCGGAGGCCTGACCTACGAGCAGTACTTC. Its protein product is CASSYQAGGLTYEQYF.

V usage is TRBV4-2 and J usage is TRBJ2-7; 9 bases are a match to TRBD2. The CDR3 runs to 15 residues. The junction had 6 bases not matched to a gene; V was cut back by 0 bases and J by 6 bases. Per the germline V gene, CDR1 is LGHNA and CDR2 is YNFKEQ. CDR3 coding DNA: TGTGCCAGCAGCCAAGATGCGGGACTAGCCGCCGAGCAGTACTTC. Translating it yields CASSQDAGLAAEQYF.

The chain's CDR3 is CASSTPGTPLKYGYTF. The CDR3 region has the DNA TGTGCCAGCAGTACTCCCGGGACTCCCCTTAAATATGGCTACACCTTC. The V and J genes are TRBV28 and TRBJ1-2, with TRBD1 as a possible D gene (5 bases). Between the trimmed V and J ends, which lost 5 bases and 5 bases, there was a span of 21 bases. The germline gives CDR1 MDHEN, CDR2 SYDVKM. The CDR3 totals 16 residues.

V is TRBV20-1 and J is TRBJ2-7; D not certain. The CDR3 loop spans 11 amino acids. CDR1 and CDR2 from the germline V gene are DFQATT and SNEGSKA (reference sequence). V was pared by 7 bases and J by 5 bases, with 12 bases between. The chain's CDR3 is CSVPAWNEQYF. CDR3 coding DNA: TGCAGTGTTCCAGCGTGGAACGAGCAGTACTTC.

The chain combines TRBV19 with TRBJ1-5; no reliable D call. Trimming took off 4 bases at V and 3 bases at J, with 13 bases between the two ends. Germline values: CDR1 LNHDA, CDR2 SQIVND (reference sequence). The CDR3 runs to 15 residues. CDR3 bases: TGTGCCAGTAGTAGGAGCGGGCGAACCAATCAGCCCCAGCATTTT. Translated: CASSRSGRTNQPQHF.

In this sample, this clone turned up a few times. The chain is built from TRBV7-9 and TRBJ1-2; D gene ambiguous. Germline V gene sequence: CDR1 SEHNR, CDR2 FQNEAQ (reference sequence). This CDR3 is 13 amino acids long. Trimming removed 2 bases from V and 7 bases from J, with 11 bases in between. The CDR3 spells CASSLQEASGYTF. CDR3 in DNA: TGTGCCAGCAGCTTACAGGAGGCCTCTGGCTACACCTTC.